These 8 T cell receptor beta chains were all obtained from the same sample, sequenced in a study of T-cell memory formation after mild COVID-19. TCRdb used MiXCR to reprocess the 5' RACE reads, holding one entry per CDR3 protein. This sample yields around 250,000 distinct CDR3 sequences, of which over 15% are seen a single time; roughly a fifth belongs to the top ten. Sequenced sample: PBMCs or a T cell subset sorted from them (not recorded which). The receptors were gathered from a man in his late teens or twenties who had mild COVID-19 (a few samples of this study predate the infection). Cell type and time point are not known.

The chain joins TRBV19 to TRBJ1-5, with unresolved D. CDR3 length equals 12 residues. Germline CDR1 reads LNHDA; CDR2 reads SQIVND (reference sequence). Trimming shortened V by 5 bases and J by 3 bases, and 5 bases separated the two germline ends. CDR3 protein: CASSVYNQPQHF. The CDR3 bases are TGTGCCAGTAGTGTTTACAATCAGCCCCAGCATTTT.

This clonotype has more than one count but fewer than ten. J is TRBJ2-2 and V is TRBV29-1, with D perhaps matching TRBD1 (5 bases). Germline values: CDR1 SQVTM, CDR2 ANQGSEA. CDR3 length: 11 residues. V lost 8 bases and J lost 6, with 10 bases in between. The CDR3: CSYPRAGELFF. CDR3 DNA: TGCAGCTACCCCAGGGCCGGGGAGCTGTTTTTT.

The chain couples TRBV20-1 to TRBJ2-1; no clear D. Trimming cost V 4 bases and J 3 bases, with 10 bases left between them. The V gene's germline CDR1 is DFQATT and CDR2 SNEGSKA (reference sequence). The CDR3 runs 13 residues. The CDR3 spells CSAMTPRYNEQFF. CDR3 nucleotides: TGCAGTGCTATGACTCCCCGCTACAATGAGCAGTTCTTC.

This sequence joins TRBV5-1 and TRBJ2-1; TRBD2 might be the D (6 bases). There are 16 residues in the CDR3. Trimming took off 4 bases at V and 0 bases at J, with 14 bases between the two ends. The germline gives CDR1 SGHRS, CDR2 YFSETQ. The CDR3 nucleotides are TGCGCCAGCAGCCCCACGGGAGATAGCTCCTACAATGAGCAGTTCTTC. Translated, it gives CASSPTGDSSYNEQFF.

Many counts were recorded for this clonotype. The CDR3 nucleotides are TGTGCCAGCAGCTTACGACAGGGGGTGACCAATGAGCAGTTCTTC. Amino acids: CASSLRQGVTNEQFF. The V and J genes are TRBV5-5 and TRBJ2-1, with 9 bases identical to TRBD1. Germline values: CDR1 SGHKS, CDR2 YYEKEE (reference sequence). The length of the CDR3 is 15 residues. V trimming: 2 bases; J trimming: 6 bases; junction bases outside the gene matches: 6.

The V call is TRBV5-1, the J call TRBJ2-7; the D gene is possibly TRBD2 (5 bases). Trimming shortened V by 4 bases and J by 3 bases, and 14 bases separated the two germline ends. CDR3 length: 14 amino acids. Germline lookup yields CDR1 SGHRS and CDR2 YFSETQ. CDR3: CASSRDPNNYEQYV. The CDR3, as DNA: TGCGCCAGCAGCCGGGATCCGAACAACTACGAGCAGTACGTC.

V and J are TRBV7-2 and TRBJ2-1; no firm D call. CDR1 and CDR2 from the germline V gene are SGHTA and FQGNSA. There are 16 residues in the CDR3. The V and J ends lost 3 bases and 7 bases respectively, with 19 bases between them. This chain's CDR3 is CASSFYKRSGRNEQFF. The DNA for the CDR3 is TGTGCCAGCAGCTTCTATAAGAGGAGTGGTCGGAATGAGCAGTTCTTC. Full variable domain (remainder filled in from reference TRBV7-2 and TRBJ2-1): GAGVSQSPSNKVTEKGKDVELRCDPISGHTALYWYRQSLGQGLEFLIYFQGNSAPDKSGLPSDRFSAERTGGSVSTLTIQRTQQEDSAVYLCASSFYKRSGRNEQFFGPGTRLTVL.

This clonotype showed up just a few times. The rearrangement joins TRBV29-1 to TRBJ1-1; tentatively, D is TRBD1 (6 bases). The CDR3 is made up of 14 amino acids. Germline CDR1 is SQVTM and CDR2 is ANQGSEA. V was trimmed by 3 bases and J by 4 bases, leaving 15 bases between them. The CDR3: CSVDQTGGGTEAFF. The DNA of the CDR3 is TGCAGCGTTGACCAGACAGGCGGGGGCACTGAAGCTTTCTTT.